Following are 18 T cell receptor beta chains from one sample sequenced in a study of T cells in Graves' hyperthyroidism and ophthalmopathy. Researchers took RNA transcripts and amplified the TCR beta CDR3 regions from them. Researchers ran a first-round RT-PCR on the TCR CDR3 using the HTBI primer set. TCRdb itself ran the multiplex PCR reads through MiXCR, one entry per CDR3 protein. There are about 710,000 distinct CDR3 sequences in the sample; about 16% occur only once, and around 7.7% lies in the top ten. The sequencing sample was made of blood. The receptors originated from a man aged 18 to 30 with Graves' hyperthyroidism.

This clonotype appeared many times. The gene calls are TRBV28 and TRBJ1-4, with TRBD1 identical over 9 bases. The CDR3 is 14 amino acids. Trimming removed 3 bases from V and 5 bases from J; junction bases left unmatched: 1. CDR1 MDHEN and CDR2 SYDVKM come from the germline V gene. The CDR3 loop reads CASSFDRGNEKLFF. CDR3 bases: TGTGCCAGCAGTTTCGACAGGGGGAATGAAAAACTGTTTTTT. Drawing the rest from reference TRBV28 and TRBJ1-4, the complete variable domain is DVKVTQSSRYLVKRTGEKVFLECVQDMDHENMFWYRQDPGLGLRLIYFSYDVKMKEKGDIPEGYSVSREKKERFSLILESASTNQTSMYLCASSFDRGNEKLFFGSGTQLSVL.

This clonotype was detected many times. The chain joins TRBV28 to TRBJ1-1; 8 positions agree with TRBD1. The CDR3 contains 15 residues. The V and J ends lost 6 bases and 5 bases, in that order; junction bases with no gene match: 11. Germline assignment: CDR1 MDHEN and CDR2 SYDVKM. The CDR3 sequence is CASRQGDSSGTEAFF. CDR3 DNA: TGTGCCAGCAGACAGGGGGATTCGAGTGGGACTGAAGCTTTCTTT.

This clonotype was detected only a few times. J is TRBJ2-5 and V is TRBV12-3 or TRBV12-4, with TRBD1 matching over 7 bases. V was clipped by 10 bases and J by 1 base; unmatched bases: 6. This CDR3 is 13 amino acids long. CDR3 protein: CATSQGVQETQYF. The CDR3 coding sequence is TGTGCCACTTCGCAGGGGGTCCAAGAGACCCAGTACTTC.

This clonotype was picked up a small number of times. The chain's CDR3 is CASGVASGRMWREQYF. The CDR3 nucleotides read TGTGCCAGCGGCGTGGCTAGCGGGAGGATGTGGCGTGAGCAGTACTTC. The rearrangement uses TRBV6-2 or TRBV6-3 and TRBJ2-7; 11 positions match TRBD2. J lost 7 bases, V lost 8 bases, and 16 bases had no gene match. Germline values: CDR1 MNHEY, CDR2 SVGEGT. The CDR3 runs to 16 residues.

V and J are TRBV7-2 and TRBJ1-4; 8 bases are a match to TRBD1. With V trimmed by 8 bases and J by 5 bases, 10 bases remained unmatched. The CDR3 loop spans 15 amino acids. Germline V lookup: CDR1 SGHTA, CDR2 FQGNSA. The DNA for the CDR3 is TGTGCCAGCGCCCTGGGACAGGCTTTAAATGAAAAACTGTTTTTT. Its translation: CASALGQALNEKLFF.

This chain connects TRBV20-1 to TRBJ2-1, with a tentative D call TRBD1 (5 bases). Trimming cost V 3 bases and J 14 bases, with 23 bases left between them. This CDR3 is built from 14 residues. CDR1 is DFQATT, CDR2 SNEGSKA, per germline (reference sequence). CDR3 in amino acids: CSASHLGERHTKFF. The CDR3 DNA reads TGCAGTGCTAGCCATTTAGGGGAACGGCATACGAAGTTCTTC.

This chain links TRBV9 with TRBJ2-1, with 14 bases aligning to TRBD2. The CDR3 covers 15 residues. V lost 3 bases and J lost 9; bases outside the gene matches: 5. The germline V gene has CDR1 SGDLS and CDR2 YYNGEE. The chain's CDR3 is CASSGTGTSGSEQFF. The DNA for the CDR3 is TGTGCCAGCAGCGGAACCGGGACTAGCGGGAGTGAGCAGTTCTTC.

With regard to this clonotype: Just one base apart from a much larger clone, this may be a read error. This rearrangement joins TRBV12-3 or TRBV12-4 to TRBJ1-1, with TRBD1 as a possible D gene (5 bases). CDR3 length equals 15 residues. CDR3 region: CASRQGVGYGTKAFF. The CDR3 DNA reads as TGTGCCAGCCGGCAGGGAGTCGGGTACGGCACTAAAGCTTTCTTT.

This clonotype was seen only a few times. The chain couples TRBV5-6 to TRBJ2-2; D perhaps matches TRBD2 (6 bases). Per the germline V gene, CDR1 is SGHDT and CDR2 is YYEEEE. Trimming took 0 bases from V and 6 from J, leaving 9 bases between them. The CDR3 loop spans 14 amino acids. The DNA of the CDR3 is TGTGCCAGCAGCTTGGGGAGGGGCTCCGGGGAGCTGTTTTTT. Its translation is CASSLGRGSGELFF.

In this sample, this clonotype turned up a few times. A much larger clone lies one base from this, so it may be a read error. V is TRBV7-6 and J is TRBJ2-5; D uncertain. The V gene lost 0 bases and the J gene lost 2 bases, with 19 bases spanning the gap. The germline V gene encodes CDR1 SGHVS and CDR2 FNYEAQ. The CDR3 runs 18 residues. CDR3 nucleotides: TGTGCCAGCAGCTTAGCCCATGACGGGCGAGGCGATCAAGAGACCCAGTACTTC. Protein product: CASSLAHDGRGDQETQYF.

The chain couples TRBV25-1 to TRBJ1-6; TRBD1 matches 10 bases. The trim removed 5 bases at V and 7 bases at J, leaving 5 bases unmatched. The CDR3 extends over 15 amino acids. Germline assignment: CDR1 MGHDK and CDR2 SYGVNS. The CDR3 protein is CASSYGTGVNSPLHF. In nucleotides, the CDR3 is TGTGCCAGCAGTTATGGGACAGGGGTCAATTCACCCCTCCACTTT.

In this sample, this clonotype turned up many times. This chain connects TRBV20-1 to TRBJ2-5, with 8 bases matching TRBD2. The germline CDR1 and CDR2 sequences are DFQATT and SNEGSKA (reference sequence). The V and J ends lost 0 bases and 3 bases, in that order; junction bases with no gene match: 6. The CDR3 is 15 amino acids. The CDR3 loop reads CSARDQLAAKETQYF. CDR3 coding DNA: TGCAGTGCTAGAGACCAACTAGCGGCCAAAGAGACCCAGTACTTC.

The chain has TRBV12-3 or TRBV12-4 and TRBJ1-6, with D maybe TRBD1 (5 bases). V was clipped by 3 bases and J by 9 bases, with 18 bases between them. The CDR3 loop spans 16 amino acids. As DNA, the CDR3 is TGTGCCAGCAGTTTGGACCCCGGGACCCGAGTTTCACCCCTCCACTTT. Protein sequence: CASSLDPGTRVSPLHF.

This clonotype was seen ten or more times. The chain carries TRBV5-5 and TRBJ1-1, with D unresolved. In germline, CDR1 is SGHKS, CDR2 YYEKEE (reference sequence). V lost 4 bases, J lost 1 base, and 11 bases lay in between. The CDR3 has 14 residues. This CDR3 is CASSPEWTNTEAFF. Written as DNA, the CDR3 is TGTGCCAGCAGCCCAGAGTGGACGAACACTGAAGCTTTCTTT. The entire variable domain, with the rest obtained from reference TRBV5-5 and TRBJ1-1, is as follows: DAGVTQSPTHLIKTRGQQVTLRCSPISGHKSVSWYQQVLGQGPQFIFQYYEKEERGRGNFPDRFSARQFPNYSSELNVNALLLGDSALYLCASSPEWTNTEAFFGQGTRLTVV.

The CDR3 DNA sequence: TGCGCCAGCAGCTTGGAGGTTCGGGCGGGAGGAGAGTTCTTC. Protein: CASSLEVRAGGEFF. V usage is TRBV5-1 and J usage is TRBJ2-1, with 8 bases matching TRBD2. CDR1 SGHRS and CDR2 YFSETQ come from the germline V gene. The junction had 10 bases not matched to a gene; V was cut back by 0 bases and J by 14 bases. The CDR3 runs 14 residues.

This CDR3 is CASSVGSRSEQYF. CDR3 nucleotide sequence: TGCGCCAGCAGCGTCGGGAGCAGAAGCGAGCAGTACTTC. The rearrangement links TRBV5-1 to TRBJ2-7, with a weak D call TRBD2 (6 bases). Germline CDR1 and CDR2: SGHRS and YFSETQ. V lost 4 bases and J 6 bases, leaving 14 bases between the germline ends. The CDR3 extends over 13 amino acids.

This clonotype was seen a handful of times. V and J are TRBV7-9 and TRBJ2-7, with 8 bases that match TRBD2. The CDR3 runs 13 residues. V was clipped by 3 bases and J by 6 bases; unmatched bases: 4. The V gene's germline CDR1 is SEHNR and CDR2 FQNEAQ (reference sequence). Here the CDR3 reads CASSLGSGIEQYF. The CDR3 nucleotides read TGTGCCAGCAGCTTGGGTAGCGGGATCGAGCAGTACTTC.

This clonotype was found a few times. The rearrangement joins TRBV27 to TRBJ2-1; D gene ambiguous. From germline, CDR1 is MNHEY and CDR2 SMNVEV (reference sequence). This CDR3 contains 15 residues. Trimming took off 8 bases at V and 0 bases at J, with 14 bases between the two ends. The CDR3 DNA reads TGTGCCAGCTCCCTGCCAGGTGTCTCCTACAATGAGCAGTTCTTC. Translated, it gives CASSLPGVSYNEQFF.